Listed here is a single T cell receptor beta chain. Genes and germline come from the mouse. The read ends 1 residue early relative to the CDR3; the germline J gene fills the gap. Clones were read by immunoSEQ multiplex PCR, and TCRdb kept only the in-frame ones, dropping some. The sample has some 8,000 clones; more than 35% are singletons. This sample is drawn from a study of tissue T cells after allogeneic stem cell transplantation. The time point denotes: mouse harvest day 14 after allogeneic transplant. Each mouse received 10^7 T-cell-depleted marrow cells plus 10^6 splenic CD5+ T cells by tail vein. V was trimmed by 0 bases and J by 4 bases, leaving 13 bases between them. In germline, CDR1 is FNHDT, CDR2 SITEND (reference sequence). The CDR3 has 15 residues.

Sequenced: skin. This chain links TRBV19 with TRBJ1-1; D possibly corresponds to TRBD1 (6 bases). The source is a female BALB/c mouse given C57BL/6 T cells with graft-versus-host disease after an allogeneic hematopoietic cell transplant. CDR3 DNA (partial): TGTGCCAGCAGTATAGGGGGGGGCCGGAGCACAGAAGTCTTC. Amino acid sequence: CASSIGGGRSTEVF. The full CDR3 reads CASSIGGGRSTEVFF.